This T cell receptor beta chain was profiled in a study of identical twins. Germline V CDR1 and CDR2: DFQATT, SNEGSKA (reference sequence). Trimming removed 6 bases at V and 2 bases at J, with 11 bases between. The CDR3 extends over 13 amino acids. TCRdb re-called the 5' RACE reads with MiXCR, one entry per CDR3 protein. The data show about 720,000 distinct CDR3 sequences, more than 6.5% seen once. This clonotype was seen only a few times. These data also formed part of another study, on yellow fever vaccine responses in identical twins. That work contributes: Reportedly, twins' vaccine T cell responses looked partly convergent and partly personalized.

The sample comprised PBMCs. This clonotype originated in a woman aged 18 to 35 in good health. The rearrangement uses TRBV20-1 and TRBJ2-1; no reliable D call. The chain's CDR3 is CSAGPGTYNEQFF. CDR3 DNA: TGCAGTGCAGGCCCCGGCACCTACAATGAGCAGTTCTTC.